What follows is one TCR beta chain and its context. This record comes from a study of T cells after posttransplantation cyclophosphamide. Cells defined as naive were viable CD3+CD4+ or CD3+CD8+ and CCR7+CD45RA+CD45RO-CD95-CD27+CD28+. Profiling relied on immunoSEQ multiplex PCR, and the TCRdb table lists in-frame clones only, not all of them. Among about 15,000 clones listed, about 95% were seen once. The CDR3 sequence is 15 residues long. From germline, CDR1 is LNHDA and CDR2 SQIVND (reference sequence). This sequence joins TRBV19 and TRBJ2-5; TRBD1 might be the D (6 bases). The tail of the sequence fits TRBJ2-7 better, so the J call may be wrong. This TCR was sampled from a woman between 50 and 59 years old in good health and a related stem cell transplant donor. Material: naive CD4+ T cells sorted from blood. The CDR3 DNA sequence: TGTGCCAGTAGTATAGCCGGGACACCGGCGTACGAGCAGTACTTC. Protein sequence: CASSIAGTPAYEQYF.